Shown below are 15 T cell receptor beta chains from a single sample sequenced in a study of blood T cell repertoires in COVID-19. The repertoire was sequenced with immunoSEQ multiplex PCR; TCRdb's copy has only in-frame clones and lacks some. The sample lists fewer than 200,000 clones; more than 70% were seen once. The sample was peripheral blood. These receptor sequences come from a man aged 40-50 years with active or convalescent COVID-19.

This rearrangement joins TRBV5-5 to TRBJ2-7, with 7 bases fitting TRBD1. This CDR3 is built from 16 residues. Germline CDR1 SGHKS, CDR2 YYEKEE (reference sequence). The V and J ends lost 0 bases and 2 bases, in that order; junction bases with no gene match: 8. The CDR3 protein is CASSLGFGQATYEQYF. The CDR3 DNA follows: TGTGCCAGCAGCTTGGGTTTTGGACAGGCCACCTACGAGCAGTACTTC.

The CDR3 DNA reads TGCGCCAGCAGCATAGACAGGAACTATGGCTACACCTTC. This sequence encodes CASSIDRNYGYTF. V usage is TRBV5-1 and J usage is TRBJ1-2, with D perhaps TRBD1 (6 bases). This CDR3 has 13 amino acids. Between the trimmed V and J ends, which lost 4 bases and 2 bases, there was a span of 9 bases. Germline-derived CDR1 and CDR2 are SGHRS and YFSETQ.

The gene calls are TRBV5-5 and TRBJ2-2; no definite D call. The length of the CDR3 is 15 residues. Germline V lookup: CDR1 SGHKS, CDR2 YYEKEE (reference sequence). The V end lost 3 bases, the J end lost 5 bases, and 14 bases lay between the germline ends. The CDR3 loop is CASSSAAYGTGELFF. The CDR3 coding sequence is TGTGCCAGCAGCTCGGCAGCGTATGGAACCGGGGAGCTGTTTTTT.

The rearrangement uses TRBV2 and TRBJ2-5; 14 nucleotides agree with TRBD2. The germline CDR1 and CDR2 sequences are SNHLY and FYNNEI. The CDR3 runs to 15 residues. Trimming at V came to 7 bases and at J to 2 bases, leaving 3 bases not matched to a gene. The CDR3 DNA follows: TGTGCCAGCACTAGACTAGCGGGGGGGCAAGAGACCCAGTACTTC. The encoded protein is CASTRLAGGQETQYF.

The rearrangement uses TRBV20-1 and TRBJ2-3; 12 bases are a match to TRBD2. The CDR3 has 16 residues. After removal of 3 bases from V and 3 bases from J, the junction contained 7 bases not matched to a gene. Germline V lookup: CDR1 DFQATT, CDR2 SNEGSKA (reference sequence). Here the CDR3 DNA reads TGCAGTGCTAGTCTAGCGGGAGGGTTGCTGACAGATACGCAGTATTTT. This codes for CSASLAGGLLTDTQYF.

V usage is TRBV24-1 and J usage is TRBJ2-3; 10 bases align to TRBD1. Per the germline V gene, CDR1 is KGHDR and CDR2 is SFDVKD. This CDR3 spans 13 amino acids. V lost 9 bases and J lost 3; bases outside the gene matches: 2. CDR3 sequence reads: CATLDRGTDTQYF. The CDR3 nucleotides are TGTGCCACCCTGGACAGGGGGACAGATACGCAGTATTTT.

The CDR3 protein is CASSLTGLAGGFTYEQYF. CDR3 DNA: TGTGCCAGCAGCTTAACGGGACTAGCGGGGGGGTTCACCTACGAGCAGTACTTC. This sequence joins TRBV7-2 and TRBJ2-7; TRBD2 agrees at 16 bases. V dropped 2 bases and J dropped 2; count of bases not matched to a gene: 6. This CDR3 is built from 18 residues. Germline assignment: CDR1 SGHTA and CDR2 FQGNSA. Together with reference TRBV7-2 and TRBJ2-7, the CDR3 gives the full variable domain: GAGVSQSPSNKVTEKGKDVELRCDPISGHTALYWYRQSLGQGLEFLIYFQGNSAPDKSGLPSDRFSAERTGGSVSTLTIQRTQQEDSAVYLCASSLTGLAGGFTYEQYFGPGTRLTVT.

CDR3 loop: CARTGGRGTDTQYF. In nucleotides, the CDR3 is TGTGCCAGAACCGGCGGGAGAGGCACAGATACGCAGTATTTT. V usage is TRBV5-8 and J usage is TRBJ2-3; the match to TRBD2 covers 7 bases. From germline, CDR1 is SGHTS and CDR2 YDEGEE. There are 14 residues in the CDR3. V dropped 8 bases and J dropped 1; count of bases not matched to a gene: 7.

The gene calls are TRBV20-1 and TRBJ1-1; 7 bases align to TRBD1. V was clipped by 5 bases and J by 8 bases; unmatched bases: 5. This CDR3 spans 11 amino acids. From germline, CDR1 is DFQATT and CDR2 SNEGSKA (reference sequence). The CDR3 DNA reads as TGCAGTGCTCAGGGACAGCGAGAAGCTTTCTTT. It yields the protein CSAQGQREAFF.

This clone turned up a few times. The CDR3 nucleotides read TGTGCCAGCAGTTTCCGGGATTCACCCCTCCACTTT. Its translation: CASSFRDSPLHF. The genes are TRBV27 and TRBJ1-6, with no clear D. Germline V CDR1 and CDR2: MNHEY, SMNVEV (reference sequence). The germline V and J ends were trimmed by 3 bases and 8 bases, with 5 bases remaining between them. The CDR3 is 12 amino acids.

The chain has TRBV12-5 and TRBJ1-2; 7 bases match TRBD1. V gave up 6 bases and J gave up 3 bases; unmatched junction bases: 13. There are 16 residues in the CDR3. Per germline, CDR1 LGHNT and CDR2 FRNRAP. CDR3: CASGQTRQGPDYGYTF. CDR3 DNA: TGTGCTAGTGGCCAGACCCGACAGGGCCCCGACTATGGCTACACCTTC.

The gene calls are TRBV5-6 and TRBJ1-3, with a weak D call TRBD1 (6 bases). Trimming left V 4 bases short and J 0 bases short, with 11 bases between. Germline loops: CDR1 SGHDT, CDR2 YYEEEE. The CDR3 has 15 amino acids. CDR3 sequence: CASSLRQVSGNTIYF. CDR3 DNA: TGTGCCAGCAGCCTCAGACAGGTCTCTGGAAACACCATATATTTT.

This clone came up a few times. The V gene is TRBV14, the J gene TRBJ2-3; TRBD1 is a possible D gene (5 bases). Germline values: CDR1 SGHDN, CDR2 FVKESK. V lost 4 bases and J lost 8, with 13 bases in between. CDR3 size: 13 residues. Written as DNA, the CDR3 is TGTGCCAGCAGCCCCTATGCAGGGCGTACGCAGTATTTT. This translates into CASSPYAGRTQYF. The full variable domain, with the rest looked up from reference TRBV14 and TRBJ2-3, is EAGVTQFPSHSVIEKGQTVTLRCDPISGHDNLYWYRRVMGKEIKFLLHFVKESKQDESGMPNNRFLAERTGGTYSTLKVQPAELEDSGVYFCASSPYAGRTQYFGPGTRLTVL.

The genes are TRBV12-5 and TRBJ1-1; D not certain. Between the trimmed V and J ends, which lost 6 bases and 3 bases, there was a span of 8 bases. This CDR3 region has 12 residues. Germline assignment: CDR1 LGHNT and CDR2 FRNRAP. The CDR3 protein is CASGREYTEAFF. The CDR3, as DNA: TGTGCTAGTGGCCGGGAATACACTGAAGCTTTCTTT.

The CDR3 reads CATTSRDSKTYEQYF. The CDR3, as DNA: TGTGCCACTACCTCCCGGGACTCTAAGACCTACGAGCAGTACTTC. The chain couples TRBV25-1 to TRBJ2-7, with D possibly being TRBD2 (6 bases). V dropped 10 bases and J dropped 2 bases, with 21 bases sitting between them. This CDR3 has 15 residues. From germline, CDR1 is MGHDK and CDR2 SYGVNS.